This TCR beta chain was obtained from a study of T cell responses to AZD1222 COVID-19 vaccine. A note on this clone: Its target is unknown. Within the sample, other DNA sequences also encode this same CDR3.

Timing groups of about 4 and about 12 weeks for second doses were pooled. The method was immunoSEQ multiplex PCR; TCRdb's version includes in-frame clones alone and lacks a portion of them. The table has around 120,000 clones, more than 70% seen once; the top ten hold under 20%. The study, taken as a whole, reports: Baseline testing showed seropositivity in only six AZD1222 recipients. There were mostly white British donors and more females than males, and clonal diversity was possibly underestimated.

This receptor was taken from an adult who received the AZD1222 COVID-19 vaccine. The input for sequencing was peripheral blood, taken 28 days after the second AZD1222 dose.

CDR3 in amino acids: CASSLGQNYGYTF. The CDR3 coding sequence is TGTGCCAGCAGCTTGGGACAAAACTATGGCTACACCTTC. V usage is TRBV7-9 and J usage is TRBJ1-2, with D maybe TRBD1 (6 bases). In germline, CDR1 is SEHNR, CDR2 FQNEAQ (reference sequence). V dropped 3 bases and J dropped 2 bases, with 7 bases sitting between them. CDR3 length: 13 amino acids.